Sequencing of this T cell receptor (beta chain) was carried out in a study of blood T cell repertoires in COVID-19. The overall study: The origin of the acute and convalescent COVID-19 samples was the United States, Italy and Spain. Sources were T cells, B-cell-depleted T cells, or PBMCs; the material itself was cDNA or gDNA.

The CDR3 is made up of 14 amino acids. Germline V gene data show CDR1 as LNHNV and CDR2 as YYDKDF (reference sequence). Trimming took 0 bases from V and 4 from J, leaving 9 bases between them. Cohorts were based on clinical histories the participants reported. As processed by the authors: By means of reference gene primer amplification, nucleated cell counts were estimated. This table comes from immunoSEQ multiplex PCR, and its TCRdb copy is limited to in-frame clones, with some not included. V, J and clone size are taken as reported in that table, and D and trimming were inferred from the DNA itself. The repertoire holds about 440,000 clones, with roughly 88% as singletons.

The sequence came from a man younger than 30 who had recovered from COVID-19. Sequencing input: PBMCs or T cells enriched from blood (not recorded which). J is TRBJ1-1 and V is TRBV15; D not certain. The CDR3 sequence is CATSRDMTGTEAFF. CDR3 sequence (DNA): TGTGCCACCAGCAGAGATATGACGGGCACTGAAGCTTTCTTT.